A single sample gave rise to the 22 T cell receptor beta chains below, sequenced in a study of control samples from healthy donors and cancer patients. Clones were read by immunoSEQ multiplex PCR, and TCRdb kept only the in-frame ones, dropping some. The repertoire holds tens of thousands of clones, with roughly 90% as singletons. The sequenced material came from PBMCs. The receptors originated from a man aged 35 to 55 with colorectal cancer.

This sequence joins TRBV29-1 and TRBJ2-5; 9 bases fit TRBD2. The trim removed 3 bases at V and 0 bases at J, leaving 5 bases unmatched. This CDR3 comprises 15 residues. CDR1 and CDR2 from the germline V gene are SQVTM and ANQGSEA. The DNA of the CDR3 is TGCAGCGTTGATGGGTCTAGCGGGGACCAAGAGACCCAGTACTTC. This codes for CSVDGSSGDQETQYF. Looking up the rest from reference TRBV29-1 and TRBJ2-5 gives the full variable domain: SAVISQKPSRDICQRGTSLTIQCQVDSQVTMMFWYRQQPGQSLTLIATANQGSEATYESGFVIDKFPISRPNLTFSTLTVSNMSPEDSSIYLCSVDGSSGDQETQYFGPGTRLLVL.

This clone has only a few counts. CDR3 in DNA: TGTGCCAGCAGCTTAGCCGGACGCGAGCAGTACTTC. This gives the protein CASSLAGREQYF. This chain joins TRBV11-2 and TRBJ2-7; D is undetermined. Germline V gene data show CDR1 as SGHAT and CDR2 as FQNNGV. V was clipped by 1 base and J by 6 bases, with 7 bases between them. The CDR3 is 12 amino acids.

This chain links TRBV25-1 with TRBJ1-2; no definite D call. The length of the CDR3 is 15 residues. CDR1 is MGHDK, CDR2 SYGVNS, per germline. V gave up 5 bases and J gave up 5 bases, with 18 bases separating them. The CDR3, as DNA: TGTGCCAGCAGTCCCTCGGGCCGACTGTCATATGGCTACACCTTC. Its protein product is CASSPSGRLSYGYTF.

V gene TRBV12-5 combines with J gene TRBJ2-3; D is unclear. Germline CDR1 LGHNT, CDR2 FRNRAP. The CDR3 extends over 14 amino acids. Between the trimmed V and J ends, which lost 6 bases and 2 bases, there was a span of 12 bases. The CDR3 DNA is TGTGCTAGTGGACACCTCCAGATCACAGATACGCAGTATTTT. This encodes CASGHLQITDTQYF.

The chain has TRBV6-5 and TRBJ2-7, with TRBD1 as a possible D gene (5 bases). Germline values: CDR1 MNHEY, CDR2 SVGAGI. The V and J ends lost 7 bases and 0 bases respectively, with 10 bases between them. This CDR3 has 13 residues. Written as DNA, the CDR3 is TGTGCCAGCACCCTCCAGGGCTCCTACGAGCAGTACTTC. Amino acid sequence: CASTLQGSYEQYF.

The genes are TRBV12-3 or TRBV12-4 and TRBJ1-1, with no clear D. Trimming took off 5 bases at V and 3 bases at J, with 4 bases between the two ends. This CDR3 spans 11 amino acids. CDR3 in amino acids: CASSTYTEAFF. The DNA for the CDR3 is TGTGCCAGCAGTACATACACTGAAGCTTTCTTT.

The chain has TRBV30 and TRBJ1-5; tentatively, D is TRBD1 (5 bases). Germline V gene lookup returns CDR1 GTSNPN and CDR2 SVGIG (reference sequence). Trimming shortened V by 2 bases and J by 4 bases, and 9 bases separated the two germline ends. The CDR3 covers 13 residues. The DNA of the CDR3 is TGTGCCTGGAGTCCAGGGCCGAATCAGCCCCAGCATTTT. Translated: CAWSPGPNQPQHF.

The chain recombines TRBV19 with TRBJ1-5; 10 bases match TRBD1. V dropped 6 bases and J dropped 2; count of bases not matched to a gene: 4. Germline CDR1 and CDR2: LNHDA and SQIVND (reference sequence). The CDR3 runs to 15 residues. The CDR3 DNA sequence: TGTGCCAGTAGCTGGACAGGGGGGGGCAATCAGCCCCAGCATTTT. It codes for CASSWTGGGNQPQHF.

The genes are TRBV27 and TRBJ2-3, with TRBD2 matching over 9 bases. Germline lookup yields CDR1 MNHEY and CDR2 SMNVEV (reference sequence). This CDR3 comprises 16 residues. The trim removed 6 bases at V and 6 bases at J, leaving 13 bases unmatched. CDR3 sequence (DNA): TGTGCCAGCAGACCGGGACGGCTAGCGGGGTTCGATACGCAGTATTTT. It encodes CASRPGRLAGFDTQYF.

The J gene is TRBJ2-5, the V gene TRBV7-2, with a tentative D call TRBD1 (6 bases). The V gene lost 3 bases and the J gene lost 8 bases, with 10 bases spanning the gap. Per the germline V gene, CDR1 is SGHTA and CDR2 is FQGNSA. The CDR3 spans 12 residues. In DNA form, the CDR3 reads TGTGCCAGCAGCTTTGGGGGCCAAACCCAGTACTTC. It yields the protein CASSFGGQTQYF.

The V gene is TRBV5-1, the J gene TRBJ2-5, with a weak D call TRBD2 (6 bases). This CDR3 is built from 13 residues. Trimming removed 4 bases from V and 9 bases from J, with 16 bases in between. Germline V lookup: CDR1 SGHRS, CDR2 YFSETQ. CDR3 residues: CASSPGEAEAQYF. In DNA form, the CDR3 reads TGCGCCAGCAGCCCGGGGGAGGCGGAGGCCCAGTACTTC. Full variable domain (rest looked up from reference TRBV5-1 and TRBJ2-5): KAGVTQTPRYLIKTRGQQVTLSCSPISGHRSVSWYQQTPGQGLQFLFEYFSETQRNKGNFPGRFSGRQFSNSRSEMNVSTLELGDSALYLCASSPGEAEAQYFGPGTRLLVL.

This clone was detected only once. V usage is TRBV16 and J usage is TRBJ1-1; 12 bases align to TRBD1. V shed 4 bases and J 5 bases; nucleotides not matched to a gene: 8. CDR3 length equals 16 residues. Looked up from germline, CDR1 is KGHSY and CDR2 is FQNENV. The CDR3 region has the DNA TGTGCCAGCAGCCCTCCCGGGACAGGGGGCAGGACTGAAGCTTTCTTT. Translation gives CASSPPGTGGRTEAFF.

V gene TRBV6-5 combines with J gene TRBJ2-5, with unresolved D. The CDR3 is made up of 11 amino acids. V shed 4 bases and J shed 2 bases, with 2 bases lying between them. The germline V gene encodes CDR1 MNHEY and CDR2 SVGAGI. For the CDR3, the DNA is TGTGCCAGCAGTTTTCAAGAGACCCAGTACTTC. This translates into CASSFQETQYF.

The V and J genes are TRBV6-5 and TRBJ1-1; D gene ambiguous. The CDR3 sequence is 12 residues long. V shed 6 bases and J shed 1 base, with 6 bases lying between them. Germline-derived CDR1 and CDR2 are MNHEY and SVGAGI. CDR3 sequence reads: CASSRQNTEAFF. The CDR3, as DNA: TGTGCCAGCAGCCGACAGAACACTGAAGCTTTCTTT.

The J gene is TRBJ1-1, the V gene TRBV5-1; D call uncertain. This CDR3 has 14 amino acids. Germline values: CDR1 SGHRS, CDR2 YFSETQ. Trimming pared 1 base from V and 6 bases from J, leaving 13 bases between. The CDR3 DNA is TGCGCCAGCAGCTTGATACCGAGCAATCCTGAAGCTTTCTTT. Translation gives CASSLIPSNPEAFF.

This chain uses TRBV6-2 or TRBV6-3 with TRBJ1-1; the D gene is possibly TRBD1 (6 bases). This CDR3 contains 16 residues. Looked up from germline, CDR1 is MNHEY and CDR2 is SVGEGT. Trimming pared 6 bases from V and 0 bases from J, leaving 17 bases between. CDR3 nucleotide sequence: TGTGCCAGCAGCCACAGGGCGGGCCGAATGAACACTGAAGCTTTCTTT. Translated, it gives CASSHRAGRMNTEAFF.

This clone turned up a few times. V usage is TRBV11-3 and J usage is TRBJ1-1; D gene unclear. The CDR3 is 13 residues long. Germline CDR1 SGHNT, CDR2 YENEEA. With 5 bases removed from V and 6 bases from J, the gap between germline ends came to 13 bases. The CDR3 coding sequence is TGTGCCAGCAGCCTCCAGCCACGGGCTGAAGCTTTCTTT. Translated: CASSLQPRAEAFF.

V and J are TRBV5-8 and TRBJ2-1, with a possible D match to TRBD2 (5 bases). Germline values: CDR1 SGHTS, CDR2 YDEGEE. The V and J ends lost 4 bases and 6 bases respectively, with 20 bases between them. This CDR3 spans 16 amino acids. CDR3 in amino acids: CASSLGSGSSLNEQFF. CDR3 nucleotide sequence: TGTGCCAGCAGCCTCGGAAGCGGTAGCTCCCTCAATGAGCAGTTCTTC.

The rearrangement joins TRBV11-2 to TRBJ1-1; D is perhaps TRBD1 (5 bases). The germline V and J ends were trimmed by 7 bases and 6 bases, with 15 bases remaining between them. There are 13 residues in the CDR3. From germline, CDR1 is SGHAT and CDR2 FQNNGV. The CDR3 spells CASNLGRDAEAFF. DNA of the CDR3: TGTGCCAGCAACTTGGGCAGGGATGCTGAAGCTTTCTTT.

This rearrangement joins TRBV3-1 (or the pseudogene TRBV3-2) to TRBJ2-2; a weak D match, TRBD1 (5 bases). The CDR3 contains 15 residues. The germline V and J ends were trimmed by 5 bases and 2 bases, with 12 bases remaining between them. Germline V gene sequence: CDR1 LGHDT, CDR2 YNNKEL (reference sequence). The CDR3 loop reads CASSFGAGNTGELFF. DNA of the CDR3: TGTGCCAGCAGCTTTGGGGCTGGAAACACCGGGGAGCTGTTTTTT.

The chain carries TRBV7-8 and TRBJ2-7, with TRBD1 matching over 10 bases. CDR3 length: 15 amino acids. Germline assignment: CDR1 SGHVS and CDR2 FQNEAQ. V was pared by 5 bases and J by 7 bases, with 11 bases of the junction left unmatched. The CDR3 region is CASSPRTGQGQEQYF. Here the CDR3 DNA reads TGTGCCAGCAGCCCCCGGACGGGACAGGGGCAGGAGCAGTACTTC.

The gene calls are TRBV6-5 and TRBJ2-7; tentative D call: TRBD1 (5 bases). The germline V and J ends were trimmed by 6 bases and 5 bases, with 17 bases remaining between them. CDR1 and CDR2 from the germline V gene are MNHEY and SVGAGI. This CDR3 contains 14 residues. CDR3 coding DNA: TGTGCCAGCAGAGATCGACAGAGTAGGGACGAGCAGTACTTC. Protein product: CASRDRQSRDEQYF.